The 11 T cell receptor beta chains reported below all come from one sample, sequenced in a study of shared clonotypes between healthy human individuals. Measured with immunoSEQ multiplex PCR; TCRdb has only the in-frame clones, and not every one. The sample has 500,000 to 700,000 clones, approximately 95% seen once; the top ten hold around 0.11%. The naive CD8 subset, CD45RO-negative cells positively selected for CCR7, excluded terminally differentiated effector memory CD45RA+ cells. Sequenced material: naive CD8+ T cells sorted from blood. These receptor sequences come from a woman aged 25 to 39 in good health.

This clone was seen only once. The V call is TRBV28, the J call TRBJ2-1; 7 bases agree with TRBD2. Trimming cost V 7 bases and J 8 bases; bases outside gene matches: 14. The CDR3 sequence is 15 residues long. The germline gives CDR1 MDHEN, CDR2 SYDVKM. The chain's CDR3 is CASMDKSGMLDEQFF. The DNA of the CDR3 is TGTGCCAGCATGGATAAGAGCGGGATGCTCGATGAGCAGTTCTTC.

The V call is TRBV27, the J call TRBJ2-5; D is unresolved. The germline gives CDR1 MNHEY, CDR2 SMNVEV (reference sequence). The CDR3 sequence is 14 residues long. The ends were cut back, 5 bases at V and 4 bases at J, with 14 bases in the middle. CDR3 protein: CASSPGSPRETQYF. The CDR3, as DNA: TGTGCCAGCAGTCCCGGCTCCCCCAGAGAGACCCAGTACTTC.

This chain connects TRBV15 to TRBJ2-7; 8 nucleotides agree with TRBD2. This CDR3 region has 15 residues. J gave up 0 bases and V 1 base, and 2 bases lay outside the gene matches. Germline-derived CDR1 and CDR2 are LNHNV and YYDKDF (reference sequence). This CDR3 reads CATSRVAGNSYEQYF. The CDR3 nucleotides are TGTGCCACCAGCAGAGTAGCGGGGAACTCCTACGAGCAGTACTTC.

The V gene is TRBV5-1, the J gene TRBJ1-1, with 7 nucleotides matching TRBD1. This CDR3 is built from 16 residues. V dropped 2 bases and J dropped 2; count of bases not matched to a gene: 9. CDR1 is SGHRS, CDR2 YFSETQ, per germline. The CDR3 protein is CASSLAGWTGNTEAFF. CDR3 DNA sequence: TGCGCCAGCAGCTTAGCAGGATGGACAGGCAACACTGAAGCTTTCTTT.

The chain employs TRBV7-8 and TRBJ2-7, with TRBD1 identical over 8 bases. The V gene end was trimmed by 5 bases and the J gene end by 12 bases; junction bases not matched to a gene: 9. The CDR3 covers 12 residues. CDR1 and CDR2 (germline): SGHVS, FQNEAQ. The CDR3 DNA reads as TGTGCCAGCAGCCGCTTGGACAGGGAGATGTACTTC. Translating it yields CASSRLDREMYF.

V is TRBV6-1 and J is TRBJ2-7; 9 bases align to TRBD2. V shed 4 bases and J 2 bases; nucleotides not matched to a gene: 3. This CDR3 has 14 amino acids. CDR1 MNHNS and CDR2 SASEGT come from the germline V gene. CDR3 loop: CASSGLAGAYEQYF. In DNA, the CDR3 is TGTGCCAGCAGTGGTTTAGCGGGGGCCTACGAGCAGTACTTC.

The V call is TRBV29-1, the J call TRBJ2-5, with D possibly TRBD1 on 5 matching bases. The last part of the DNA fits TRBJ2-7 better; the J call may be wrong. The CDR3 contains 16 residues. Germline lookup yields CDR1 SQVTM and CDR2 ANQGSEA. CDR3 sequence (DNA): TGCAGCGTTGAAGCCCACTTTGGGGCCAGCTCCTACGAGCAGTACTTC. Protein product: CSVEAHFGASSYEQYF.

V and J are TRBV13 and TRBJ2-2; D not certain. The CDR3 has 12 residues. With 2 bases removed from V and 5 bases from J, the gap between germline ends came to 3 bases. In germline, CDR1 is PRHDT, CDR2 FYEKMQ (reference sequence). In DNA, the CDR3 is TGTGCCAGCAGCTTATCTACCGGGGAGCTGTTTTTT. Its protein product is CASSLSTGELFF. Full variable domain (missing parts from reference TRBV13 and TRBJ2-2): AAGVIQSPRHLIKEKRETATLKCYPIPRHDTVYWYQQGPGQDPQFLISFYEKMQSDKGSIPDRFSAQQFSDYHSELNMSSLELGDSALYFCASSLSTGELFFGEGSRLTVL.

V gene TRBV28 combines with J gene TRBJ2-1, with TRBD2 matching 10 bases. This CDR3 is built from 20 residues. V lost 4 bases, J lost 0 bases, and 15 bases stayed unmatched. Germline V lookup: CDR1 MDHEN, CDR2 SYDVKM. The CDR3 sequence is CASSSPDAGTSVISYNEQFF. The CDR3 coding sequence is TGTGCCAGCAGTTCCCCTGATGCCGGGACTAGCGTTATCTCCTACAATGAGCAGTTCTTC.

The V gene is TRBV4-1, the J gene TRBJ1-2; D is perhaps TRBD1 (6 bases). Germline V gene sequence: CDR1 MGHRA, CDR2 YSYEKL. Trimming pared 4 bases from V and 10 bases from J, leaving 13 bases between. This CDR3 is built from 12 residues. Here the CDR3 reads CASSPNRDDYTF. DNA for the CDR3: TGCGCCAGCAGCCCCAACAGGGACGACTACACCTTC.

This clone was recorded a few times. This chain joins TRBV19 and TRBJ1-1; TRBD1 agrees at 9 bases. Germline CDR1 reads LNHDA; CDR2 reads SQIVND (reference sequence). This CDR3 spans 14 amino acids. V shed 3 bases and J 6 bases; nucleotides not matched to a gene: 5. The CDR3 DNA reads TGTGCCAGTAGTATGAGGGGACAGGGTTCTGAAGCTTTCTTT. Translating it yields CASSMRGQGSEAFF.